The subject of this entry is one T cell receptor (beta chain). The PCR used 60 Vbeta and 13 Jbeta primers. Assay: immunoSEQ multiplex PCR; the TCRdb copy retains only in-frame clones and omits some. The sample yields around 130,000 clones, approximately 80% seen once. This sample stems from a study of cytomegalovirus exposure and HLA in healthy donors. Turning to the study itself: Earlier findings included approximately 120 million unique TCR beta sequences obtained from about 179 million T cells.

The ends lost 2 bases at V and 9 bases at J; junction bases unmatched: 6. The CDR3 has 16 amino acids. From germline, CDR1 is SGHDT and CDR2 YYEEEE. Material: PBMCs. This sequence was found in a man aged 18 to 29 in good health and CMV-seronegative. The V call is TRBV5-6, the J call TRBJ1-6; 12 positions match TRBD1. The DNA of the CDR3 is TGTGCCAGCAGCTTCCGGGACAGGGGGCTAAGTTCACCCCTCCACTTT. This codes for CASSFRDRGLSSPLHF.